This T cell receptor beta chain was recorded in a study of breast tumors, draining lymph nodes, adjacent tissues. Whole-study results and caveats: Tumor and nontumor repertoires were significantly more similar in luminal-like than in basal-like breast cancer. The data were judged consistent with most tumor T cells coming from lymph node and expanding in tumor.

MiXCR, applied by TCRdb to the multiplex PCR reads, yields one record per CDR3 protein. The sample lists approximately 130,000 distinct CDR3 sequences; roughly 20% were seen once. In germline, CDR1 is SGHRS, CDR2 YFSETQ. V was shortened by 0 bases and J by 7 bases, with 14 bases between the two germline ends. The CDR3 runs to 14 residues. This clonotype was observed many times. Its antigen is undetermined. The lymph nodes were axillary draining lymph nodes from breast cancer patients. This sequence joins TRBV5-1 and TRBJ2-7, with D unclear. Sequencing was carried out using axillary lymph node tissue. This clonotype was sampled from a female donor with breast cancer. Some clones in this sample may be carry-over from other donors' samples. CDR3 DNA sequence: TGCGCCAGCAGCTTGGACCCCCTCTTAGGGGAGCAGTACTTC. Translating gives CASSLDPLLGEQYF.